This section outlines one T cell receptor beta chain sequence together with its context. The data are from a study of blood T cell repertoires in COVID-19. Study details: Whether acute or convalescent, the COVID-19 samples came from the United States, Italy and Spain. PBMCs, B-cell-depleted T cells, or T cells provided the cDNA or gDNA that made up the material.

Libraries were prepared by immunoSEQ multiplex PCR; TCRdb keeps only in-frame clonotypes and omits some of them. The sample holds around 250,000 clones, 84% seen once. This receptor was identified in a middle-aged woman who had recovered from COVID-19. Input material: peripheral blood.

CDR3 nucleotide sequence: TGTGCCAGTAGTCCAATGAGGGGGCGCGTCCGCCTCTATGGCTACACCTTC. Residues: CASSPMRGRVRLYGYTF. The chain couples TRBV19 to TRBJ1-2, with 7 bases aligning to TRBD1. Germline trimming cut 5 bases from V and 4 bases from J; bases unmatched to any gene: 16. The germline V gene encodes CDR1 LNHDA and CDR2 SQIVND (reference sequence). The CDR3 length is 17 residues.